Given below is one TCR beta chain in context. This entry comes from a study of blood T cell repertoires in COVID-19. How the authors handled the data: Quantification of nucleated cells was approximated via reference gene primer amplification. The table came from immunoSEQ multiplex PCR; TCRdb's copy has only in-frame clones and leaves some out. V and J calls and clone size come straight from that table; D and trimming were deduced from the DNA. Of some 100,000 clones in the sample, roughly 91% were seen once. The CDR3 extends over 17 amino acids. V dropped 2 bases and J dropped 0; count of bases not matched to a gene: 5. Germline CDR1 reads LGHNA; CDR2 reads YNFKEQ.

Specimen: peripheral blood. The source is a woman aged 80 or over with active COVID-19. The chain recombines TRBV4-2 with TRBJ1-4; 8 bases are a match to TRBD1. CDR3 DNA: TGTGCCAGCAGCCAATCCGGGACAGGCCCAACTAATGAAAAACTGTTTTTT. Translation gives CASSQSGTGPTNEKLFF.